The next 9 T cell receptor beta chains were all read from a single sample in a study of blood T cell repertoires in COVID-19. Sequenced by immunoSEQ multiplex PCR; TCRdb stores in-frame clones only, minus some. Among 250,000 to 300,000 clones, around 83% were seen once, and the ten largest hold 5% to 6%. Sample: peripheral blood. The receptors were sampled from a man older than 75 with acute or convalescent COVID-19.

J is TRBJ2-7 and V is TRBV5-1; TRBD1 agrees at 11 bases. The trim removed 4 bases at V and 2 bases at J, leaving 2 bases unmatched. Germline assignment: CDR1 SGHRS and CDR2 YFSETQ. The CDR3 is 14 residues long. The CDR3: CASSGQGAPYEQYF. The CDR3 region has the DNA TGCGCCAGCAGCGGACAGGGGGCCCCCTACGAGCAGTACTTC.

This clone occurred a few times. This chain connects TRBV6-1 to TRBJ1-2, with a possible D match to TRBD1 (6 bases). CDR1 is MNHNS, CDR2 SASEGT, per germline. This CDR3 region has 13 residues. V was cut by 1 base and J by 7 bases, with 10 bases left in between. The DNA of the CDR3 is TGTGCCAGCAGTGAAGGACAGGTCGGTGGCTACACCTTC. Its translation is CASSEGQVGGYTF.

This clone was counted once. The chain links TRBV5-1 to TRBJ1-5, with 9 bases matching TRBD1. CDR1 and CDR2 from the germline V gene are SGHRS and YFSETQ. After removal of 4 bases from V and 3 bases from J, the junction contained 5 bases not matched to a gene. The CDR3 contains 15 residues. The DNA of the CDR3 is TGCGCCAGCAGCCTAACAGGGGGCGACAATCAGCCCCAGCATTTT. It specifies CASSLTGGDNQPQHF.

This chain's CDR3 is CASSFVGAGADTQYF. The CDR3 bases are TGCGCCAGCAGCTTTGTCGGCGCGGGGGCAGATACGCAGTATTTT. V and J are TRBV5-1 and TRBJ2-3; TRBD2 matches at 7 bases. V was clipped by 2 bases and J by 4 bases; unmatched bases: 7. CDR3 length: 15 amino acids. The V gene's germline CDR1 is SGHRS and CDR2 YFSETQ. The whole variable domain, filled in from reference TRBV5-1 and TRBJ2-3, reads KAGVTQTPRYLIKTRGQQVTLSCSPISGHRSVSWYQQTPGQGLQFLFEYFSETQRNKGNFPGRFSGRQFSNSRSEMNVSTLELGDSALYLCASSFVGAGADTQYFGPGTRLTVL.

The genes are TRBV7-2 and TRBJ2-5, with 7 bases aligning to TRBD2. The CDR3 covers 15 residues. Germline lookup yields CDR1 SGHTA and CDR2 FQGNSA. J lost 1 base, V lost 1 base, and 3 bases had no gene match. The CDR3 loop reads CASSLGGLLQETQYF. DNA for the CDR3: TGTGCCAGCAGCTTAGGGGGACTACTCCAAGAGACCCAGTACTTC. Complete variable domain (other parts from reference TRBV7-2 and TRBJ2-5): GAGVSQSPSNKVTEKGKDVELRCDPISGHTALYWYRQSLGQGLEFLIYFQGNSAPDKSGLPSDRFSAERTGGSVSTLTIQRTQQEDSAVYLCASSLGGLLQETQYFGPGTRLLVL.

This chain connects TRBV2 to TRBJ1-5; 8 bases are a match to TRBD1. CDR1 is SNHLY, CDR2 FYNNEI, per germline. The CDR3 consists of 14 residues. V lost 8 bases, J lost 2 bases, and 5 bases stayed unmatched. The CDR3 loop is CASGDRWGNQPQHF. The CDR3 region has the DNA TGTGCCAGCGGGGACAGGTGGGGCAATCAGCCCCAGCATTTT.

The chain joins TRBV29-1 to TRBJ2-1, with TRBD2 identical over 7 bases. CDR3 length: 13 residues. Germline CDR1 and CDR2: SQVTM and ANQGSEA. The V gene end was trimmed by 8 bases and the J gene end by 8 bases; junction bases not matched to a gene: 12. CDR3 protein: CSTSKGAGYEQFF. In DNA form, the CDR3 reads TGCAGCACGTCGAAAGGAGCGGGATATGAGCAGTTCTTC.

V and J are TRBV12-3 or TRBV12-4 and TRBJ2-3; no clear D gene. The CDR3 is 13 amino acids. V shed 7 bases and J shed 6 bases, with 14 bases lying between them. The CDR3 DNA reads as TGTGCCAGCAACGGTTTCCCCCGGGATACGCAGTATTTT. This gives the protein CASNGFPRDTQYF.

The chain has TRBV27 and TRBJ2-6; 9 positions agree with TRBD1. The ends lost 5 bases at V and 4 bases at J; junction bases unmatched: 9. From germline, CDR1 is MNHEY and CDR2 SMNVEV (reference sequence). This CDR3 is built from 17 residues. CDR3 sequence reads: CASSPGTGRTGANVLTF. CDR3 sequence (DNA): TGTGCCAGCAGTCCTGGGACAGGGAGGACCGGGGCCAACGTCCTGACTTTC.